Listed here are 9 T cell receptor beta chains from one sample, sequenced in a study of blood T cell repertoires in COVID-19. The protocol was immunoSEQ multiplex PCR, while the TCRdb copy is restricted to in-frame clones and leaves out a portion. This table holds 40,000 to 50,000 clones, around 90% found once. Material: peripheral blood. Every receptor here comes from a man in his fifties or sixties with active COVID-19.

This chain's CDR3 is CASSLGQNYGYTF. CDR3 DNA sequence: TGTGCCAGCAGCTTAGGGCAGAACTATGGCTACACCTTC. The chain joins TRBV7-3 to TRBJ1-2; no clear D gene. The CDR3 has 13 amino acids. With 2 bases removed from V and 2 bases from J, the gap between germline ends came to 6 bases. Germline V CDR1 and CDR2: SGHTA, FQGTGA.

This chain uses TRBV9 with TRBJ2-1; D is unresolved. Looked up from germline, CDR1 is SGDLS and CDR2 is YYNGEE. The CDR3 runs to 15 residues. Trimming stripped 4 bases from V and 3 bases from J, with 14 bases between. The chain's CDR3 is CASSIRENSYNEQFF. DNA for the CDR3: TGTGCCAGCAGCATCAGAGAGAACAGCTACAATGAGCAGTTCTTC. Supplemented by reference TRBV9 and TRBJ2-1, the full variable domain reads DSGVTQTPKHLITATGQRVTLRCSPRSGDLSVYWYQQSLDQGLQFLIQYYNGEERAKGNILERFSAQQFPDLHSELNLSSLELGDSALYFCASSIRENSYNEQFFGPGTRLTVL.

The V gene is TRBV4-1, the J gene TRBJ1-4, with 10 bases lining up with TRBD1. The CDR3 sequence is 14 residues long. The ends lost 5 bases at V and 8 bases at J; junction bases unmatched: 5. Germline V CDR1 and CDR2: MGHRA, YSYEKL. The CDR3 DNA reads TGCGCCAGCAGCGAGGGACAGGGGCGGGAAAAACTGTTTTTT. It encodes CASSEGQGREKLFF.

This clone was picked up one time. The J gene is TRBJ2-3, the V gene TRBV28; weak D call: TRBD2 (5 bases). Trimming left V 5 bases short and J 0 bases short, with 9 bases between. This CDR3 is built from 14 residues. The V gene's germline CDR1 is MDHEN and CDR2 SYDVKM. The CDR3 region is CASSLGGSTDTQYF. The CDR3 DNA sequence: TGTGCCAGCAGTCTGGGCGGGAGCACAGATACGCAGTATTTT.

The CDR3: CASSPLEGRDQPQHF. The DNA for the CDR3 is TGTGCCAGCAGTCCCCTAGAAGGGAGGGATCAGCCCCAGCATTTT. The rearrangement uses TRBV27 and TRBJ1-5; D call uncertain. The CDR3 extends over 15 amino acids. Germline V gene lookup returns CDR1 MNHEY and CDR2 SMNVEV (reference sequence). Trimming left V 5 bases short and J 5 bases short, with 16 bases between.

The chain recombines TRBV6-1 with TRBJ1-1; D might be TRBD1 (5 bases). V was shortened by 2 bases and J by 6 bases, with 13 bases between the two germline ends. CDR1 and CDR2 (germline): MNHNS, SASEGT. The CDR3 consists of 14 residues. The CDR3 sequence is CASSEQGLESEAFF. The CDR3 region has the DNA TGTGCCAGCAGTGAACAGGGTTTGGAGTCTGAAGCTTTCTTT.

This sequence joins TRBV28 and TRBJ2-2; possibly TRBD2 for D (6 bases). Germline V CDR1 and CDR2: MDHEN, SYDVKM. The CDR3 spans 14 residues. Trimming cost V 3 bases and J 5 bases, with 10 bases left between them. This CDR3 reads CASSFSGTTGELFF. The CDR3 coding sequence is TGTGCCAGCAGTTTCTCCGGGACTACCGGGGAGCTGTTTTTT.

The genes are TRBV7-3 and TRBJ2-5; 10 bases fit TRBD2. The CDR3 length is 15 residues. Germline V lookup: CDR1 SGHTA, CDR2 FQGTGA. The ends lost 5 bases at V and 2 bases at J; junction bases unmatched: 5. In nucleotides, the CDR3 is TGTGCCAGCAGCGTAGGGACTAGCGAGCAAGAGACCCAGTACTTC. It specifies CASSVGTSEQETQYF.

The V and J genes are TRBV5-1 and TRBJ1-1; weak D call: TRBD1 (6 bases). CDR1 and CDR2 from the germline V gene are SGHRS and YFSETQ. This CDR3 comprises 14 residues. V was pared by 4 bases and J by 1 base, with 11 bases between. CDR3: CASSRGQENTEAFF. CDR3 DNA sequence: TGCGCCAGCAGCCGGGGACAAGAGAACACTGAAGCTTTCTTT.